The rows below give T cell receptor beta chains drawn from one sample of a study of blood T cell repertoires in COVID-19. TCRdb keeps only in-frame clones here, not all; method: immunoSEQ multiplex PCR. This table has about 55,000 clones, 90% appearing once. Input material: peripheral blood. The receptors were sampled from a man aged 60-69 years with acute or convalescent COVID-19. CDR3s include the opening cysteine and the closing phenylalanine or tryptophan. D genes are given only for firm matches. The size field is filled for only some rows; it gives once, few, many or a size class.

clone size,J gene,V gene,D gene,CDR3 DNA,CDR3 protein
-,TRBJ2-5,TRBV3-1/TRBV3-2,TRBD2,TGTGCCAGCAGCCAGCTAGCGGGTATCCAAGAGACCCAGTACTTC,CASSQLAGIQETQYF
-,TRBJ2-7,TRBV19,-,TGTGCCAGTAGTTCCCGGGGAAACTACGAGCAGTACTTC,CASSSRGNYEQYF
-,TRBJ1-2,TRBV5-5,-,TGTGCCAGCAGCCCCCTTGCCGGGTCCTATGGCTACACCTTC,CASSPLAGSYGYTF
once,TRBJ1-6,TRBV5-1,TRBD1,TGCGCCAGCAGCTTGAGAGACAGGGACTCACCCCTCCACTTT,CASSLRDRDSPLHF
-,TRBJ2-1,TRBV5-5,-,TGTGCCAGCAGCTTGTTTAACAATGAGCAGTTCTTC,CASSLFNNEQFF
-,TRBJ1-6,TRBV27,-,TGTGCCAGCAGTTCCGCACAGAATAATTCACCCCTCCACTTT,CASSSAQNNSPLHF
few,TRBJ1-4,TRBV28,-,TGTGCCAGCAGACCCGGACAGCGGGAAAAACTGTTTTTT,CASRPGQREKLFF
once,TRBJ2-7,TRBV11-3,TRBD1,TGTGCCAGCAGCTTAGTCGGGACAGGGGAGTACTTC,CASSLVGTGEYF
once,TRBJ1-6,TRBV28,-,TGTGCCAGCAGAGGGACGGGGGATAATTCACCCCTCCACTTT,CASRGTGDNSPLHF
-,TRBJ2-1,TRBV7-9,TRBD1,TGTGCCAGCAGCGGGTGGACAGGCCCCTCGGAGCAGTTCTTC,CASSGWTGPSEQFF
-,TRBJ1-2,TRBV12-5,-,TGTGCTAGTGGTTTGTCGACCCAGGGTATCTATGCCAACCCCAGTTATGGCTACACCTTC,CASGLSTQGIYANPSYGYTF
-,TRBJ1-2,TRBV19,-,TGTGCCAGTAGTTCGATGGCGGTTGGCTACACCTTC,CASSSMAVGYTF
-,TRBJ2-7,TRBV4-1,-,TGCGCCAGCAGCCAAGATCAGCGGAGCTACGAGCAGTACTTC,CASSQDQRSYEQYF
-,TRBJ2-3,TRBV28,TRBD2,TGTGCCAGCAGTCCACTAGCGGACCACACAGATACGCAGTATTTT,CASSPLADHTDTQYF
-,TRBJ1-4,TRBV19,-,TGTGCCAGTAGTATTGAGTCAACTAATGAAAAACTGTTTTTT,CASSIESTNEKLFF
-,TRBJ1-2,TRBV9,-,TGTGCCAGCAGCGAGGGACTCACGAATGGCTACACCTTC,CASSEGLTNGYTF
-,TRBJ2-1,TRBV18,-,TGTGCCAGCCGAGAATACAATGAGCAGTTCTTC,CASREYNEQFF
-,TRBJ1-4,TRBV7-2,TRBD1,TGTGCCAGCAGTCTTCCGGGACAGGGGGCACCAGCTAATGAAAAACTGTTTTTT,CASSLPGQGAPANEKLFF
-,TRBJ2-3,TRBV11-2,-,TGTGCCAGCTTAGAGGGCGGGGATACGCAGTATTTT,CASLEGGDTQYF
once,TRBJ1-1,TRBV11-2,TRBD1,TGTGCCAGCAGCCCGACTCCACAGGGGGTCTTTCTAGTGGCTGAAGCTTTCTTT,CASSPTPQGVFLVAEAFF
-,TRBJ2-2,TRBV28,TRBD2,TGTGCCAGCAGGCATATGCTAGCGGGTCCCCTGAACACCGGGGAGCTGTTTTTT,CASRHMLAGPLNTGELFF
-,TRBJ2-7,TRBV30,TRBD1,TGTGCCTGCCAGGATGGCGGGACAGGGGGTGTAACCTACGAGCAGTACTTC,CACQDGGTGGVTYEQYF
-,TRBJ2-1,TRBV11-2,TRBD2,TGTGCCAGCAGCCAGAAGGGACTATATGGGGATGAGCAGTTCTTC,CASSQKGLYGDEQFF
few,TRBJ1-2,TRBV5-4,TRBD1,TGTGCCAGCAGCTCTGCCGGGACAGGGGGAGGCTACACCTTC,CASSSAGTGGGYTF
-,TRBJ2-1,TRBV5-1,-,TGCGCCAGCAGCTTGGTCCCTATAGCGGCGGACTACAATGAGCAGTTCTTC,CASSLVPIAADYNEQFF
once,TRBJ2-7,TRBV7-2,-,TGTGCCAGCAGCCCCCGACAGAGCTCCTACGAGCAGTACTTC,CASSPRQSSYEQYF
-,TRBJ2-6,TRBV21-1,-,TGTGCCAGCAGCGCCCGGGAGGAGAGCAGCTCTGGGGCCAACGTCCTGACTTTC,CASSAREESSSGANVLTF
-,TRBJ2-5,TRBV18,-,TGTGCCAGCTCCCCCGGCAGGGCAGAGACCCAGTACTTC,CASSPGRAETQYF
-,TRBJ1-6,TRBV5-4,TRBD1,TGTGCCAGCACCAGGACAGGGGCAAATTCACCCCTCCACTTT,CASTRTGANSPLHF
-,TRBJ1-1,TRBV2,TRBD1,TGTGCCAGCAACGTACAGGGGAAGGACACTGAAGCTTTCTTT,CASNVQGKDTEAFF
-,TRBJ1-2,TRBV6-4,-,TGTGCCAGCAGTAAAGCTCGGGGTTCTAACTATGGCTACACCTTC,CASSKARGSNYGYTF
-,TRBJ2-7,TRBV2,TRBD1,TGTGCCAGCAGGAACGACAGGGGCTACGAGCAGTACTTC,CASRNDRGYEQYF
-,TRBJ1-4,TRBV6-5,TRBD1,TGTGCCAGCAGTTACGCCGGGACAGGGTGGGAAAAACTGTTTTTT,CASSYAGTGWEKLFF
-,TRBJ2-1,TRBV7-9,-,TGTGCCAGCAGCCCCCCGCTTAAGCGGGCAAACAATGAGCAGTTCTTC,CASSPPLKRANNEQFF
-,TRBJ1-3,TRBV4-3,-,TGCGCCAGCAGCCAAGGGGCTTACTCTGGAAACACCATATATTTT,CASSQGAYSGNTIYF
-,TRBJ1-4,TRBV28,-,TGTGCCAGCAGTTCCCCTAGCGAAAAACTGTTTTTT,CASSSPSEKLFF
-,TRBJ2-7,TRBV28,-,TGTGCCAGCCTCGACACTTACTACGAGCAGTACTTC,CASLDTYYEQYF
-,TRBJ1-2,TRBV19,-,TGTGCCAGTAGGAGCGAAACTTCAAACTATGGCTACACCTTC,CASRSETSNYGYTF
few,TRBJ2-5,TRBV7-8,TRBD2,TGTGCCAGCAGCTTAGGACTAGCGGAAGAGACCCAGTACTTC,CASSLGLAEETQYF
few,TRBJ1-2,TRBV20-1,-,TGCAGTGCTAGTCCAGGGCCCACGGACGATGGCTACACCTTC,CSASPGPTDDGYTF
-,TRBJ1-5,TRBV28,TRBD1,TGTGCCAGCAGTTCGGGACAGGGATTCTCGCCCCAGCATTTT,CASSSGQGFSPQHF
few,TRBJ2-1,TRBV6-6,-,TGTGCCAGCAGCAGAGGACCTGACAGTGAGCAGTTCTTC,CASSRGPDSEQFF
-,TRBJ1-1,TRBV5-1,-,TGCGCCACTGGAGGAGAAGGCACTGAAGCTTTCTTT,CATGGEGTEAFF
-,TRBJ2-3,TRBV19,-,TGTGCCAGTAGTATGGCCAGGGGGGCAGATACGCAGTATTTT,CASSMARGADTQYF